The 17 T cell receptor beta chains presented below share a single source sample, sequenced in a study of cytomegalovirus exposure and HLA in healthy donors. PCR employed 60 Vbeta and 13 Jbeta primers. Sequencing used immunoSEQ multiplex PCR; TCRdb keeps in-frame clones, though not all of them. The data hold around 200,000 clones, with approximately 80% observed a single time. The sample consisted of PBMCs. The receptors shown here come from a man aged 40-50 years in good health and CMV-seronegative.

The chain recombines TRBV25-1 with TRBJ1-6; D gene unclear. The CDR3 is made up of 16 amino acids. Germline V lookup: CDR1 MGHDK, CDR2 SYGVNS. Trimming left V 5 bases short and J 7 bases short, with 18 bases between. The DNA of the CDR3 is TGTGCCAGCAGTCCCTCCGATTTGAGGAGGAATTCACCCCTCCACTTT. This gives the protein CASSPSDLRRNSPLHF.

This clone was seen a handful of times. The gene calls are TRBV4-1 and TRBJ2-6; D unresolved. V shed 0 bases and J shed 4 bases, with 16 bases lying between them. CDR1 is MGHRA and CDR2 is YSYEKL in the germline V gene. The length of the CDR3 is 18 residues. In DNA form, the CDR3 reads TGCGCCAGCAGCCAAGAGGGCAGTACCCCCTCCGGGGCCAACGTCCTGACTTTC. This sequence encodes CASSQEGSTPSGANVLTF.

The CDR3 DNA reads TGTGCCACCAGCAGAGAGACAGCCTTCAATTCACCCCTCCACTTT. This encodes CATSRETAFNSPLHF. The chain couples TRBV15 to TRBJ1-6; the D gene is possibly TRBD1 (5 bases). Trimming cost V 0 bases and J 7 bases, with 10 bases left between them. From germline, CDR1 is LNHNV and CDR2 YYDKDF (reference sequence). The CDR3 loop spans 15 amino acids. The entire variable domain, with the rest obtained from reference TRBV15 and TRBJ1-6, is as follows: DAMVIQNPRYQVTQFGKPVTLSCSQTLNHNVMYWYQQKSSQAPKLLFHYYDKDFNNEADTPDNFQSRRPNTSFCFLDIRSPGLGDTAMYLCATSRETAFNSPLHFGNGTRLTVT.

The chain couples TRBV5-1 to TRBJ2-7, with 9 bases fitting TRBD1. V lost 7 bases to trimming and J lost 2 bases; unmatched junction nucleotides: 4. This CDR3 is built from 13 residues. The germline gives CDR1 SGHRS, CDR2 YFSETQ. CDR3 loop: CASGQGSPYEQYF. In DNA, the CDR3 is TGCGCCAGCGGACAGGGGAGCCCCTACGAGCAGTACTTC.

This chain joins TRBV5-1 and TRBJ1-6, with a tentative D call TRBD1 (5 bases). Germline assignment: CDR1 SGHRS and CDR2 YFSETQ. This CDR3 has 17 residues. Trimming took off 4 bases at V and 3 bases at J, with 17 bases between the two ends. CDR3 nucleotide sequence: TGCGCCAGCAGCCCCTTCGGCGGGGACCTCTATAATTCACCCCTCCACTTT. It encodes CASSPFGGDLYNSPLHF.

V and J are TRBV15 and TRBJ2-1; 7 nucleotides align to TRBD2. Germline CDR1 and CDR2: LNHNV and YYDKDF (reference sequence). The CDR3 covers 17 residues. V lost 1 base to trimming and J lost 5 bases; unmatched junction nucleotides: 11. The CDR3 loop is CATSRGASGASDNEQFF. The CDR3 region has the DNA TGTGCCACCAGCAGAGGGGCTAGCGGCGCTTCCGACAATGAGCAGTTCTTC.

The rearrangement joins TRBV5-1 to TRBJ2-5; TRBD2 is a possible D gene (6 bases). Germline CDR1 SGHRS, CDR2 YFSETQ. V lost 0 bases and J 9 bases, leaving 18 bases between the germline ends. CDR3 length: 15 amino acids. CDR3 residues: CASSLEGGFPGPQYF. CDR3 coding DNA: TGCGCCAGCAGCTTGGAAGGAGGGTTCCCCGGGCCCCAGTACTTC.

The chain has TRBV2 and TRBJ1-2, with a tentative D call TRBD1 (6 bases). The CDR3 spans 15 residues. Trimming removed 8 bases at V and 4 bases at J, with 20 bases between. Germline values: CDR1 SNHLY, CDR2 FYNNEI. CDR3 nucleotide sequence: TGTGCCAGCTTTAATTTCGGGGGGCGAACCTATGGCTACACCTTC. Translated: CASFNFGGRTYGYTF. Based on the CDR3 plus reference TRBV2 and TRBJ1-2, the full variable domain is EPEVTQTPSHQVTQMGQEVILRCVPISNHLYFYWYRQILGQKVEFLVSFYNNEISEKSEIFDDQFSVERPDGSNFTLKIRSTKLEDSAMYFCASFNFGGRTYGYTFGSGTRLTVV.

On this clone itself: Since no conserved phenylalanine or tryptophan closes the CDR3, a read error is the likely cause. The chain uses TRBV19 and TRBJ2-2; D uncertain. There are 15 residues in the CDR3. Looked up from germline, CDR1 is LNHDA and CDR2 is SQIVND (reference sequence). Trimming cost V 4 bases and J 1 base, with 10 bases left between them. CDR3 sequence: CASSTGFWNTGELFS. The CDR3 nucleotides are TGTGCCAGTAGTACCGGTTTCTGGAACACCGGGGAGCTGTTTTCT.

The chain joins TRBV9 to TRBJ1-6; D is ambiguous. This CDR3 has 17 amino acids. The germline V and J ends were trimmed by 4 bases and 4 bases, with 18 bases remaining between them. Germline values: CDR1 SGDLS, CDR2 YYNGEE. The CDR3 nucleotides read TGTGCCAGCAGCTTAGGAGTCACCGAGAGGTATAATTCACCCCTCCACTTT. Translating gives CASSLGVTERYNSPLHF.

This sequence joins TRBV7-9 and TRBJ2-7, with D perhaps matching TRBD1 (5 bases). Trimming left V 3 bases short and J 5 bases short, with 17 bases between. Germline V gene lookup returns CDR1 SEHNR and CDR2 FQNEAQ (reference sequence). This CDR3 contains 15 residues. In DNA, the CDR3 is TGTGCCAGCAGCTTTCAGGGTGCCCTCGTGGACGAGCAGTACTTC. Its translation is CASSFQGALVDEQYF. The full variable domain, with the rest looked up from reference TRBV7-9 and TRBJ2-7, is DTGVSQNPRHKITKRGQNVTFRCDPISEHNRLYWYRQTLGQGPEFLTYFQNEAQLEKSRLLSDRFSAERPKGSFSTLEIQRTEQGDSAMYLCASSFQGALVDEQYFGPGTRLTVT.

The J gene is TRBJ2-1, the V gene TRBV7-2; the D is unclear. The V end lost 5 bases, the J end lost 2 bases, and 16 bases lay between the germline ends. The CDR3 covers 16 residues. Germline-derived CDR1 and CDR2 are SGHTA and FQGNSA. The CDR3 sequence: CASSMGRSFTYNEQFF. Written as DNA, the CDR3 is TGTGCCAGCAGCATGGGCCGAAGCTTCACCTACAATGAGCAGTTCTTC.

The rearrangement joins TRBV19 to TRBJ1-1; D ambiguous. CDR1 is LNHDA, CDR2 SQIVND, per germline (reference sequence). This CDR3 is built from 12 residues. Trimming pared 3 bases from V and 5 bases from J, leaving 7 bases between. For the CDR3, the DNA is TGTGCCAGTAGTATGTCTAGGACTGAAGCTTTCTTT. Amino acid sequence: CASSMSRTEAFF. The complete variable domain, with remaining parts taken from reference TRBV19 and TRBJ1-1, reads DGGITQSPKYLFRKEGQNVTLSCEQNLNHDAMYWYRQDPGQGLRLIYYSQIVNDFQKGDIAEGYSVSREKKESFPLTVTSAQKNPTAFYLCASSMSRTEAFFGQGTRLTVV.

This clone has just a few counts. The chain uses TRBV9 and TRBJ1-1; D might be TRBD1 (5 bases). V shed 0 bases and J shed 5 bases, with 14 bases lying between them. The CDR3 has 15 amino acids. Per germline, CDR1 SGDLS and CDR2 YYNGEE. CDR3 nucleotides: TGTGCCAGCAGCGTAGTAGACAGCGGGATGACTGAAGCTTTCTTT. Its translation: CASSVVDSGMTEAFF.

The V and J genes are TRBV18 and TRBJ2-7; D unclear. The V gene's germline CDR1 is KGHSH and CDR2 LQKENI. The CDR3 length is 12 residues. V dropped 6 bases and J dropped 5 bases, with 11 bases sitting between them. CDR3 DNA: TGTGCCAGCTCCCCCACAGACAACGAGCAGTACTTC. Translated: CASSPTDNEQYF.

The gene calls are TRBV6-1 and TRBJ1-2, with D unresolved. V was trimmed by 1 base and J by 3 bases, leaving 12 bases between them. The germline V gene encodes CDR1 MNHNS and CDR2 SASEGT. This CDR3 has 15 residues. The CDR3 sequence: CASSEGGGNYYGYTF. For the CDR3, the DNA is TGTGCCAGCAGTGAAGGGGGAGGGAACTACTATGGCTACACCTTC.

In its sample, this clone was seen once. This sequence joins TRBV10-3 and TRBJ2-7; 11 bases map to TRBD1. There are 17 residues in the CDR3. CDR1 is ENHRY and CDR2 is SYGVKD in the germline V gene. The J segment lost 4 bases and the V segment lost 6 bases, leaving 14 bases of the junction unmatched. The CDR3 nucleotides are TGTGCCATCAGCCAGTTCCAGGGTGGGGACAGGGGGTACGAGCAGTACTTC. It specifies CAISQFQGGDRGYEQYF.